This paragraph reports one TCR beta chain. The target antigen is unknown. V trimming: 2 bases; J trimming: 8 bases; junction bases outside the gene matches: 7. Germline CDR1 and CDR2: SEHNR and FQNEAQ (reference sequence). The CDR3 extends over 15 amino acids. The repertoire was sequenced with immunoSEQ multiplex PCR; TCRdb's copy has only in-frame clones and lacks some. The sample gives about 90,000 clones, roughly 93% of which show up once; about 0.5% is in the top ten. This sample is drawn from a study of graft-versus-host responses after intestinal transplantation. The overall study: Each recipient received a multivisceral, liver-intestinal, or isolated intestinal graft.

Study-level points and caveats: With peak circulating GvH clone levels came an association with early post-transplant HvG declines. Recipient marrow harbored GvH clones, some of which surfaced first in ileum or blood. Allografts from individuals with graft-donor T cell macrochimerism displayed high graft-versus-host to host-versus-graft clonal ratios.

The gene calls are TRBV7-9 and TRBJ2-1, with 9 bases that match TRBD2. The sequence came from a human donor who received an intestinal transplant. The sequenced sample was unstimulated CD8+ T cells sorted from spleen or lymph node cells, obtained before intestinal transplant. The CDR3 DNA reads TGTGCCAGCAGCTTATTCGGCGGGGGGGTGGATGAGCAGTTCTTC. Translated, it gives CASSLFGGGVDEQFF.